One and the same sample provided the 27 T cell receptor beta chains below, sequenced in a study of blood T cell repertoires in COVID-19. Clones were read by immunoSEQ multiplex PCR, and TCRdb kept only the in-frame ones, dropping some. The table lists over 250,000 clones, roughly nine tenths of them singletons. Source material: PBMCs or T cells enriched from blood (not recorded which). These receptors came from a man in his sixties who had recovered from COVID-19.

The J gene is TRBJ1-1, the V gene TRBV11-2, with no clear D. The germline V gene has CDR1 SGHAT and CDR2 FQNNGV. The CDR3 has 14 residues. V lost 6 bases and J lost 0, with 11 bases in between. In DNA form, the CDR3 reads TGTGCCAGCAGTTTCGAGAGGATGAACACTGAAGCTTTCTTT. Residues: CASSFERMNTEAFF.

Of note for this clone: Compared with germline, one end of the junction differs, possibly owing to a read error. This chain joins TRBV7-7 and TRBJ2-3; 10 bases align to TRBD2. The germline CDR1 and CDR2 sequences are SSHAT and FNYEAQ (reference sequence). There are 15 residues in the CDR3. In nucleotides, the CDR3 is TGTGCTAGCAGCTTAGGTAGCGGGAGGTCAGATACGCAGTATTTT. Its translation: CASSLGSGRSDTQYF.

This rearrangement joins TRBV19 to TRBJ1-3, with 7 bases lining up with TRBD1. Looked up from germline, CDR1 is LNHDA and CDR2 is SQIVND (reference sequence). There are 14 residues in the CDR3. The trim removed 5 bases at V and 4 bases at J, leaving 5 bases unmatched. The CDR3 is CASSQGESGNTIYF. DNA for the CDR3: TGTGCCAGTAGTCAGGGGGAGTCAGGAAACACCATATATTTT.

J is TRBJ1-1 and V is TRBV6-4, with unresolved D. Looked up from germline, CDR1 is MRHNA and CDR2 is SNTAGT. Trimming shortened V by 2 bases and J by 4 bases, and 8 bases separated the two germline ends. The CDR3 length is 13 residues. The CDR3 reads CASSDEGGTEAFF. CDR3 coding DNA: TGTGCCAGCAGTGACGAGGGAGGCACTGAAGCTTTCTTT.

This rearrangement joins TRBV9 to TRBJ2-7; maybe TRBD1 (6 bases). Trimming took off 4 bases at V and 0 bases at J, with 11 bases between the two ends. There are 14 residues in the CDR3. CDR1 and CDR2 from the germline V gene are SGDLS and YYNGEE. CDR3 residues: CASSSGDGSYEQYF. The CDR3 bases are TGTGCCAGCAGCTCAGGGGACGGCTCCTACGAGCAGTACTTC. The full variable domain, with the rest looked up from reference TRBV9 and TRBJ2-7, is DSGVTQTPKHLITATGQRVTLRCSPRSGDLSVYWYQQSLDQGLQFLIQYYNGEERAKGNILERFSAQQFPDLHSELNLSSLELGDSALYFCASSSGDGSYEQYFGPGTRLTVT.

This clone turned up a few times. This chain uses TRBV3-1 (or the pseudogene TRBV3-2) with TRBJ1-2; 7 positions agree with TRBD1. The CDR3 is made up of 13 amino acids. Unmatched junction bases numbered 4, after V lost 3 bases and J lost 6 bases. CDR1 and CDR2 (germline): LGHDT, YNNKEL (reference sequence). The CDR3 reads CASSQDRSNGYTF. The DNA of the CDR3 is TGTGCCAGCAGCCAGGACAGGTCAAATGGCTACACCTTC.

The V and J genes are TRBV5-6 and TRBJ1-2, with D maybe TRBD1 (6 bases). Between the trimmed V and J ends, which lost 3 bases and 4 bases, there was a span of 13 bases. CDR1 is SGHDT and CDR2 is YYEEEE in the germline V gene. There are 14 residues in the CDR3. For the CDR3, the DNA is TGTGCCAGCAGCTGGTCAGGGGCCAGCTATGGCTACACCTTC. As protein: CASSWSGASYGYTF.

The rearrangement uses TRBV7-2 and TRBJ2-3; TRBD2 aligns across 8 bases. Germline V gene sequence: CDR1 SGHTA, CDR2 FQGNSA. The CDR3 sequence is 16 residues long. Trimming took 5 bases from V and 4 from J; bases not matched to a gene: 11. The chain's CDR3 is CASSPGASGSADTQYF. In nucleotides, the CDR3 is TGTGCCAGCAGCCCGGGGGCGAGCGGGAGTGCAGATACGCAGTATTTT.

The chain recombines TRBV15 with TRBJ2-2, with 7 bases aligning to TRBD1. The CDR3 has 15 amino acids. Germline lookup yields CDR1 LNHNV and CDR2 YYDKDF (reference sequence). V lost 3 bases and J lost 2; bases outside the gene matches: 3. CDR3 region: CATSSGTVNTGELFF. The CDR3 nucleotides are TGTGCCACCAGCAGTGGGACAGTTAACACCGGGGAGCTGTTTTTT.

The chain combines TRBV4-3 with TRBJ1-1; D is uncertain. V lost 0 bases and J 8 bases, leaving 13 bases between the germline ends. Germline V gene lookup returns CDR1 LGHNA and CDR2 YSLEER. The CDR3 has 14 amino acids. The CDR3 loop reads CASSQDPGVTEAFF. In DNA, the CDR3 is TGCGCCAGCAGCCAAGATCCCGGGGTTACCGAAGCTTTCTTT.

The rearrangement uses TRBV7-9 and TRBJ2-7, with no clear D. Trimming pared 0 bases from V and 2 bases from J, leaving 8 bases between. CDR3 length: 14 amino acids. Germline loops: CDR1 SEHNR, CDR2 FQNEAQ (reference sequence). The CDR3 spells CASSLAGMTYEQYF. CDR3 DNA sequence: TGTGCCAGCAGCTTAGCGGGCATGACCTACGAGCAGTACTTC.

The chain couples TRBV19 to TRBJ2-1, with 11 bases that match TRBD2. V dropped 4 bases and J dropped 9; count of bases not matched to a gene: 5. The CDR3 is 14 amino acids. CDR1 is LNHDA and CDR2 is SQIVND in the germline V gene (reference sequence). CDR3 region: CASSKLAGEVEQFF. DNA of the CDR3: TGTGCCAGTAGTAAACTAGCGGGAGAGGTTGAGCAGTTCTTC. Filled out from reference TRBV19 and TRBJ2-1, the complete variable domain reads DGGITQSPKYLFRKEGQNVTLSCEQNLNHDAMYWYRQDPGQGLRLIYYSQIVNDFQKGDIAEGYSVSREKKESFPLTVTSAQKNPTAFYLCASSKLAGEVEQFFGPGTRLTVL.

The gene calls are TRBV5-5 and TRBJ2-1, with D possibly being TRBD1 (5 bases). V was pared by 3 bases and J by 3 bases, with 7 bases between. Germline V gene data show CDR1 as SGHKS and CDR2 as YYEKEE (reference sequence). This CDR3 spans 13 amino acids. The CDR3 sequence: CASSYDSYNEQFF. CDR3 DNA sequence: TGTGCCAGCAGCTACGACAGCTACAATGAGCAGTTCTTC. Variable domain in full (rest from reference TRBV5-5 and TRBJ2-1): DAGVTQSPTHLIKTRGQQVTLRCSPISGHKSVSWYQQVLGQGPQFIFQYYEKEERGRGNFPDRFSARQFPNYSSELNVNALLLGDSALYLCASSYDSYNEQFFGPGTRLTVL.

The chain combines TRBV7-9 with TRBJ1-1; 7 bases line up with TRBD1. Per the germline V gene, CDR1 is SEHNR and CDR2 is FQNEAQ (reference sequence). J lost 11 bases, V lost 4 bases, and 16 bases had no gene match. The CDR3 is made up of 15 amino acids. For the CDR3, the DNA is TGTGCCAGCAGCTCGCGAGGCTTCCAGGGGGACGGCGCTTTCTTT. It codes for CASSSRGFQGDGAFF.

J is TRBJ2-7 and V is TRBV5-5, with D perhaps TRBD1 (5 bases). CDR3 length equals 15 residues. Trimming cost V 1 base and J 2 bases, with 13 bases left between them. Germline assignment: CDR1 SGHKS and CDR2 YYEKEE (reference sequence). In DNA form, the CDR3 reads TGTGCCAGCAGCTTGTCGGCAGGGCGGCCCTACGAGCAGTACTTC. It translates to CASSLSAGRPYEQYF.

This rearrangement joins TRBV5-1 to TRBJ2-7, with 10 bases aligning to TRBD2. After removal of 4 bases from V and 2 bases from J, the junction contained 3 bases not matched to a gene. The CDR3 covers 14 residues. Germline values: CDR1 SGHRS, CDR2 YFSETQ. The CDR3 loop is CASSQSGGAYEQYF. The DNA of the CDR3 is TGCGCCAGCAGCCAGAGCGGGGGGGCCTACGAGCAGTACTTC. Drawing the rest from reference TRBV5-1 and TRBJ2-7, the complete variable domain is KAGVTQTPRYLIKTRGQQVTLSCSPISGHRSVSWYQQTPGQGLQFLFEYFSETQRNKGNFPGRFSGRQFSNSRSEMNVSTLELGDSALYLCASSQSGGAYEQYFGPGTRLTVT.

In this sample, this clone turned up a few times. This chain joins TRBV6-1 and TRBJ1-1; D is unclear. V lost 3 bases, J lost 4 bases, and 9 bases lay in between. The CDR3 length is 13 residues. CDR1 is MNHNS, CDR2 SASEGT, per germline. The CDR3 loop is CASSELRSTEAFF. In DNA form, the CDR3 reads TGTGCCAGCAGTGAGTTACGGAGCACTGAAGCTTTCTTT.

The V call is TRBV19, the J call TRBJ2-3, with TRBD2 as a possible D gene (6 bases). Trimming stripped 3 bases from V and 5 bases from J, with 12 bases between. The germline gives CDR1 LNHDA, CDR2 SQIVND (reference sequence). The CDR3 is 14 residues long. Written as DNA, the CDR3 is TGTGCCAGTAGTATTTTGGGGGGAGAAGATACGCAGTATTTT. Translated, it gives CASSILGGEDTQYF.

V and J are TRBV19 and TRBJ2-3; 7 bases align to TRBD1. The CDR3 extends over 16 amino acids. Germline lookup yields CDR1 LNHDA and CDR2 SQIVND (reference sequence). V dropped 7 bases and J dropped 3; count of bases not matched to a gene: 13. DNA for the CDR3: TGTGCCAGTACTGCTGGAAGGGGGCGCTTGACAGATACGCAGTATTTT. Its protein is CASTAGRGRLTDTQYF.

This clone appeared once. The chain carries TRBV30 and TRBJ1-1; possibly TRBD1 for D (5 bases). The V and J ends lost 5 bases and 4 bases respectively, with 17 bases between them. In germline, CDR1 is GTSNPN, CDR2 SVGIG (reference sequence). This CDR3 region has 14 residues. The CDR3: CAWVPAGTRTEAFF. The CDR3 bases are TGTGCCTGGGTACCTGCCGGGACTCGCACTGAAGCTTTCTTT.

The chain employs TRBV7-9 and TRBJ2-3; 13 nucleotides match TRBD2. The trim removed 5 bases at V and 7 bases at J, leaving 15 bases unmatched. Germline CDR1 SEHNR, CDR2 FQNEAQ (reference sequence). The CDR3 is 18 residues long. The DNA for the CDR3 is TGTGCCAGCAGCACCTGGACTAGCGGGGGCCACCGCATATATACGCAGTATTTT. Translation: CASSTWTSGGHRIYTQYF. The whole variable domain, filled in from reference TRBV7-9 and TRBJ2-3, reads DTGVSQNPRHKITKRGQNVTFRCDPISEHNRLYWYRQTLGQGPEFLTYFQNEAQLEKSRLLSDRFSAERPKGSFSTLEIQRTEQGDSAMYLCASSTWTSGGHRIYTQYFGPGTRLTVL.

This clone was recorded once. The chain joins TRBV4-2 to TRBJ2-3, with D maybe TRBD2 (6 bases). Germline V CDR1 and CDR2: LGHNA, YNFKEQ. Trimming stripped 0 bases from V and 4 bases from J, with 14 bases between. The CDR3 runs 16 residues. CDR3 DNA sequence: TGTGCCAGCAGCCAAGATCTTGGGAGGCGCGCAGATACGCAGTATTTT. It is translated as CASSQDLGRRADTQYF.

The chain is built from TRBV19 and TRBJ2-7, with TRBD1 matching 7 bases. Trimming at V came to 9 bases and at J to 3 bases, leaving 8 bases not matched to a gene. CDR1 and CDR2 from the germline V gene are LNHDA and SQIVND (reference sequence). The CDR3 spans 13 residues. CDR3 DNA sequence: TGTGCCAGCAGCTGGGGGACAGACTACGAGCAGTACTTC. The encoded protein is CASSWGTDYEQYF.

J is TRBJ2-1 and V is TRBV7-6, with unresolved D. Germline-derived CDR1 and CDR2 are SGHVS and FNYEAQ. CDR3 length equals 13 residues. V was trimmed by 5 bases and J by 7 bases, leaving 12 bases between them. CDR3 in amino acids: CASSIRVKNEQFF. The DNA for the CDR3 is TGTGCCAGCAGCATTCGGGTAAAGAATGAGCAGTTCTTC.

The chain has TRBV30 and TRBJ2-5; D not resolved. The germline V gene has CDR1 GTSNPN and CDR2 SVGIG (reference sequence). The CDR3 is 13 amino acids. Trimming pared 0 bases from V and 3 bases from J, leaving 8 bases between. The CDR3 region is CAWSVLSEETQYF. For the CDR3, the DNA is TGTGCCTGGAGTGTTTTATCCGAAGAGACCCAGTACTTC.

The gene calls are TRBV9 and TRBJ1-2, with D possibly being TRBD1 (6 bases). The germline V and J ends were trimmed by 0 bases and 6 bases, with 15 bases remaining between them. The CDR3 consists of 15 residues. Germline V gene sequence: CDR1 SGDLS, CDR2 YYNGEE. DNA for the CDR3: TGTGCCAGCAGCGTAGTTTCGGGGGGCGCTAATGGCTACACCTTC. Amino acids: CASSVVSGGANGYTF.

The CDR3 here is CASSGDSNYGYTF. DNA of the CDR3: TGTGCCAGCAGTGGAGATTCTAACTATGGCTACACCTTC. This chain uses TRBV2 with TRBJ1-2; D gene unclear. CDR1 SNHLY and CDR2 FYNNEI come from the germline V gene. Trimming left V 4 bases short and J 0 bases short, with 6 bases between. The CDR3 runs 13 residues.